What follows describes a single TCR beta chain. Its antigen is unknown. After constant-region reverse-primer amplification, full-length variable regions underwent semi-nested PCR with Nested Universal Primer A. TCRdb fed the 5' RACE reads into MiXCR, producing one record per CDR3 protein. This table holds around 33,000 distinct CDR3 sequences, less than 25% found once. Memory CD4+ cells were defined as CD4+CD45RO+CD25-. Study-wide results and limits: Tumor-infiltrating Treg TCR alpha and beta sequences overlapped most with tumor naive CD4+ T cells, then blood naive. In terms of TCR gene usage, tumor memory CD4+ T cells clustered together with blood and lymph node memory CD4+ cells, as well as with lymph node naive CD4+ cells.

The sample taken for sequencing was memory CD4+ T cells sorted from blood. Specified subset: memory CD4+ T cells, CD4+CD45RO+CD25-. The receptor was derived from a female donor with breast cancer.

The DNA of the CDR3 is TGCGCCAGCAGCCAACCAACCGGGACAGGCTCCTACAATGAGCAGTTCTTC. It yields the protein CASSQPTGTGSYNEQFF. The V gene is TRBV4-3, the J gene TRBJ2-1, with 8 bases that match TRBD1. The CDR3 consists of 17 residues. CDR1 and CDR2 from the germline V gene are LGHNA and YSLEER. V lost 2 bases and J lost 0; bases outside the gene matches: 6.